A single sample gave rise to the 32 T cell receptor beta chains below, sequenced in a study of a mutant IDH1 vaccine in newly diagnosed glioma. Documented time point: week 11, during vaccination. Vaccination comprised doses that each held 300 ug of mutant IDH1 20-mer peptide, plus topical imiquimod. Produced via immunoSEQ multiplex PCR; TCRdb's table is partial and in-frame only. The data hold roughly 120,000 clones, with 85% to 90% observed a single time. No antigens are known for them. The sequences come from PBMCs, collected from a glioma patient whose treatment included an IDH1 peptide vaccine. Receptors were obtained from a woman aged 45-60 years with glioma.

As to this clone: The germline gene is not matched at one end of the junction; a read error may be the cause. This sequence joins TRBV23-1 and TRBJ2-1; TRBD2 agrees at 9 bases. TRBV23-1 falls under the ORF class, with uncertain function. The CDR3 contains 18 residues. The CDR3 protein is CAGSQSWKREVRIHEQFF. Here the CDR3 DNA reads TGCGCCGGCAGTCAATCGTGGAAGCGGGAGGTCCGGATCCATGAGCAGTTCTTC.

This sequence joins TRBV28 and TRBJ2-3, with a tentative D call TRBD1 (6 bases). Germline lookup yields CDR1 MDHEN and CDR2 SYDVKM. Deletions cut 4 bases from V and 8 bases from J, with 19 bases between. The CDR3 sequence is 15 residues long. This CDR3 reads CASSSRDKALGTQYF. CDR3 sequence (DNA): TGTGCCAGCAGTTCCCGGGACAAGGCATTGGGTACGCAGTATTTT.

The chain links TRBV19 to TRBJ2-7, with D possibly TRBD1 on 5 matching bases. The CDR3 has 17 residues. V was trimmed by 1 base and J by 3 bases, leaving 19 bases between them. Germline loops: CDR1 LNHDA, CDR2 SQIVND (reference sequence). The CDR3 protein is CASSIVGRGPSIYEQYF. The CDR3 coding sequence is TGTGCCAGTAGTATAGTGGGTAGGGGTCCTTCAATCTACGAGCAGTACTTC.

The chain uses TRBV5-1 and TRBJ2-5, with 9 bases that match TRBD2. The V gene end was trimmed by 2 bases and the J gene end by 5 bases; junction bases not matched to a gene: 10. Per the germline V gene, CDR1 is SGHRS and CDR2 is YFSETQ. This CDR3 has 16 amino acids. Written as DNA, the CDR3 is TGCGCCAGCAGCTTTGGTAGCGGGAGCGCTCGGGAGACCCAGTACTTC. Translating it yields CASSFGSGSARETQYF. The full variable domain, with the rest looked up from reference TRBV5-1 and TRBJ2-5, is KAGVTQTPRYLIKTRGQQVTLSCSPISGHRSVSWYQQTPGQGLQFLFEYFSETQRNKGNFPGRFSGRQFSNSRSEMNVSTLELGDSALYLCASSFGSGSARETQYFGPGTRLLVL.

The chain joins TRBV18 to TRBJ1-1; 9 bases agree with TRBD1. V lost 1 base to trimming and J lost 0 bases; unmatched junction nucleotides: 6. Germline V gives CDR1 KGHSH, CDR2 LQKENI. CDR3 length: 17 residues. The CDR3 DNA reads as TGTGCCAGCTCACCACTGGGACAGGGATCCATGAACACTGAAGCTTTCTTT. Protein: CASSPLGQGSMNTEAFF.

The chain recombines TRBV5-7 with TRBJ2-1; D assignment may be TRBD1 or TRBD2 (5 bases each). TRBV5-7 is labeled an ORF, and its function is uncertain. This CDR3 contains 15 residues. V was clipped by 4 bases and J by 6 bases, with 17 bases between them. The DNA for the CDR3 is TGTGCCAGCAGCCGGTGGCGGAAGAGGGGCAATGAGCAGTTCTTC. It translates to CASSRWRKRGNEQFF.

The chain employs TRBV15 and TRBJ2-7; 8 bases align to TRBD1. This CDR3 has 16 amino acids. The V gene's germline CDR1 is LNHNV and CDR2 YYDKDF (reference sequence). V was pared by 0 bases and J by 4 bases, with 8 bases of the junction left unmatched. The CDR3 DNA reads TGTGCCACCAGCAGAGATCTGGGGACAGGAAGTTACGAGCAGTACTTC. Translated, it gives CATSRDLGTGSYEQYF.

Turning to this clone: Its ends do not fully match the called genes, so a read error is possible. The V and J genes are TRBV11-2 and TRBJ2-5; D possibly uses TRBD1 or TRBD2 (6 bases each). CDR1 is SGHAT, CDR2 FQNNGV, per germline. There are 15 residues in the CDR3. CDR3 amino acids: CAGSSPRGRQETQYF. For the CDR3, the DNA is TGTGCCGGCAGCTCCCCGAGGGGGAGGCAAGAGACCCAGTACTTC.

The chain has TRBV4-1 and TRBJ2-1, with 7 bases that match TRBD2. The CDR3 is 15 residues long. Trimming cost V 1 base and J 5 bases; bases outside gene matches: 5. Germline V lookup: CDR1 MGHRA, CDR2 YSYEKL. The chain's CDR3 is CASSQVGGRHNEQFF. CDR3 in DNA: TGCGCCAGCAGCCAAGTCGGCGGGAGACACAATGAGCAGTTCTTC.

The V and J genes are TRBV9 and TRBJ2-3, with D possibly called TRBD1 or TRBD2 (5 bases each). The CDR3 is 15 residues long. Between the trimmed V and J ends, which lost 0 bases and 4 bases, there was a span of 12 bases. Looked up from germline, CDR1 is SGDLS and CDR2 is YYNGEE. The CDR3 reads CASSVEGYGADTQYF. The CDR3 coding sequence is TGTGCCAGCAGCGTAGAGGGGTACGGGGCAGATACGCAGTATTTT.

The gene calls are TRBV19 and TRBJ2-3; 8 bases map to TRBD2. The junction had 5 bases not matched to a gene; V was cut back by 3 bases and J by 0 bases. This CDR3 has 16 amino acids. Germline values: CDR1 LNHDA, CDR2 SQIVND (reference sequence). The CDR3 DNA follows: TGTGCCAGTAGTATTGGCCTAGCGGGCAGCACAGATACGCAGTATTTT. Its protein is CASSIGLAGSTDTQYF. Full variable domain (remainder filled in from reference TRBV19 and TRBJ2-3): DGGITQSPKYLFRKEGQNVTLSCEQNLNHDAMYWYRQDPGQGLRLIYYSQIVNDFQKGDIAEGYSVSREKKESFPLTVTSAQKNPTAFYLCASSIGLAGSTDTQYFGPGTRLTVL.

The CDR3 DNA is TGCGCCAGCAGCCTTTCGCGGGAGCCGGGCCCTTCGAGCACAGATACGCAGTATTTT. The encoded protein is CASSLSREPGPSSTDTQYF. V usage is TRBV5-1 and J usage is TRBJ2-3, with 7 nucleotides matching TRBD2. V shed 4 bases and J 0 bases; nucleotides not matched to a gene: 17. Germline lookup yields CDR1 SGHRS and CDR2 YFSETQ. The CDR3 extends over 19 amino acids.

The chain uses TRBV21-1 and TRBJ1-5. TRBV21-1 has pseudogene status. The CDR3 is 13 residues long. This CDR3 reads CASSKERRQPQHF. CDR3 nucleotides: TGTGCCAGCAGCAAAGAAAGGCGGCAGCCCCAGCATTTT.

The CDR3 spells CASTRTGAQGPQPQHF. Written as DNA, the CDR3 is TGTGCCAGCACCCGGACAGGGGCCCAAGGGCCTCAGCCCCAGCATTTT. This chain connects TRBV7-8 to TRBJ1-5; TRBD1 matches 9 bases. In germline, CDR1 is SGHVS, CDR2 FQNEAQ. The trim removed 7 bases at V and 6 bases at J, leaving 13 bases unmatched. The CDR3 extends over 16 amino acids.

This clone was observed a single time. V usage is TRBV4-1 and J usage is TRBJ2-1; weak D call: TRBD1 (6 bases). The CDR3 is 17 amino acids. V was shortened by 3 bases and J by 5 bases, with 20 bases between the two germline ends. Germline CDR1 is MGHRA and CDR2 is YSYEKL. The CDR3 is CASSQAKGDSYNNEQFF. CDR3 DNA: TGCGCCAGCAGCCAGGCCAAGGGGGATAGCTATAACAATGAGCAGTTCTTC.

The V gene is TRBV7-9, the J gene TRBJ1-1; D gene uncertain. The CDR3 has 12 residues. Trimming took off 2 bases at V and 4 bases at J, with 5 bases between the two ends. The germline V gene encodes CDR1 SEHNR and CDR2 FQNEAQ (reference sequence). CDR3 coding DNA: TGTGCCAGCAGCTTACGTTTCACTGAAGCTTTCTTT. Its protein product is CASSLRFTEAFF.

This sequence joins TRBV5-8 and TRBJ2-1; a weak D match, TRBD1 (5 bases). The length of the CDR3 is 16 residues. The germline gives CDR1 SGHTS, CDR2 YDEGEE. V was cut by 4 bases and J by 1 base, with 15 bases left in between. CDR3 loop: CASSSPTVRSYNEQFF. DNA for the CDR3: TGTGCCAGCAGCAGCCCGACAGTTCGTTCCTACAATGAGCAGTTCTTC.

This chain links TRBV7-8 with TRBJ2-7; possibly TRBD2 for D (5 bases). The CDR3 consists of 18 residues. Germline V gene sequence: CDR1 SGHVS, CDR2 FQNEAQ. Trimming stripped 5 bases from V and 3 bases from J, with 26 bases between. CDR3 sequence reads: CASSQLLRAEGQYYEQYF. CDR3 coding DNA: TGTGCCAGCAGCCAATTATTGAGGGCGGAAGGCCAGTACTACGAGCAGTACTTC.

This clone appeared once. V gene TRBV6-5 combines with J gene TRBJ1-5; TRBD1 aligns across 10 bases. The V and J ends lost 6 bases and 7 bases, in that order; junction bases with no gene match: 6. Looked up from germline, CDR1 is MNHEY and CDR2 is SVGAGI. The CDR3 spans 14 residues. The CDR3: CASRSDRGGQPQHF. The CDR3 DNA follows: TGTGCCAGCAGATCGGACAGGGGGGGACAGCCCCAGCATTTT.

V and J are TRBV11-3 and TRBJ2-2; the D gene is possibly TRBD2 (6 bases). The CDR3 is made up of 14 amino acids. Trimming shortened V by 3 bases and J by 2 bases, and 7 bases separated the two germline ends. From germline, CDR1 is SGHNT and CDR2 YENEEA. CDR3 coding DNA: TGTGCCAGCAGCTTTGCGGGAAACACCGGGGAGCTGTTTTTT. Amino acids: CASSFAGNTGELFF.

The CDR3 bases are TGTGCCAGCAGTGGCGGGGGCCTATCCTACGAGCAGTACTTC. Amino acid sequence: CASSGGGLSYEQYF. The chain employs TRBV2 and TRBJ2-7; a possible D gene is TRBD2 (7 bases). Trimming cost V 4 bases and J 1 base, with 11 bases left between them. Germline lookup yields CDR1 SNHLY and CDR2 FYNNEI. The CDR3 is made up of 14 amino acids. The whole variable domain, remainder taken from reference TRBV2 and TRBJ2-7, is EPEVTQTPSHQVTQMGQEVILRCVPISNHLYFYWYRQILGQKVEFLVSFYNNEISEKSEIFDDQFSVERPDGSNFTLKIRSTKLEDSAMYFCASSGGGLSYEQYFGPGTRLTVT.

This chain joins TRBV4-1 and TRBJ1-5; D perhaps matches TRBD1 (5 bases). The CDR3 totals 16 residues. The germline CDR1 and CDR2 sequences are MGHRA and YSYEKL. The germline V and J ends were trimmed by 1 base and 4 bases, with 14 bases remaining between them. This chain's CDR3 is CASSQVLGARNQPQHF. The DNA for the CDR3 is TGCGCCAGCAGCCAAGTCTTAGGGGCGAGGAATCAGCCCCAGCATTTT.

Only one count was recorded for this clone. This chain connects TRBV5-5 to TRBJ2-7, with 9 bases matching TRBD1. Germline assignment: CDR1 SGHKS and CDR2 YYEKEE (reference sequence). This CDR3 region has 14 residues. With 3 bases clipped from V and 7 bases from J, the junction kept 8 bases outside the gene matches. The CDR3 DNA is TGTGCCAGCAGCTATAGACAGGGGGATAGGGAGCAGTACTTC. Amino acid sequence: CASSYRQGDREQYF.

The chain joins TRBV6-5 to TRBJ2-1, with D unresolved. Trimming stripped 0 bases from V and 10 bases from J, with 16 bases between. The CDR3 runs to 15 residues. Germline V gives CDR1 MNHEY, CDR2 SVGAGI. The CDR3 sequence: CASSYSGGGSVEQFF. The CDR3 DNA reads as TGTGCCAGCAGTTACTCGGGCGGTGGGTCCGTCGAGCAGTTCTTC.

Only one count was recorded for this clone. This sequence joins TRBV5-1 and TRBJ1-4, with D tentatively TRBD1 (5 bases). The CDR3 extends over 14 amino acids. From germline, CDR1 is SGHRS and CDR2 YFSETQ. V shed 0 bases and J shed 11 bases, with 14 bases lying between them. The CDR3 region is CASSLAQAPIKLFF. CDR3 bases: TGCGCCAGCAGCTTGGCACAGGCGCCCATCAAACTGTTTTTT.

This chain links TRBV5-1 with TRBJ2-3; D unclear. This CDR3 has 13 residues. Trimming shortened V by 5 bases and J by 6 bases, and 13 bases separated the two germline ends. CDR1 and CDR2 (germline): SGHRS, YFSETQ. The CDR3 sequence: CASSSDLGDTQYF. CDR3 DNA sequence: TGCGCCAGCAGTTCGGACCTGGGGGATACGCAGTATTTT.

The chain employs TRBV27 and TRBJ2-5; 10 positions agree with TRBD1. The germline V gene encodes CDR1 MNHEY and CDR2 SMNVEV (reference sequence). The CDR3 is 14 amino acids. V trimming: 7 bases; J trimming: 13 bases; junction bases outside the gene matches: 15. The CDR3 spells CASISKPGQGHPYF. CDR3 coding DNA: TGTGCCAGCATCTCCAAACCGGGACAGGGGCACCCGTACTTC.

CDR3 bases: TGTGCCAGCAGCCCGACAGCCTACGAGCAGTACTTC. Translated: CASSPTAYEQYF. This chain links TRBV6-5 with TRBJ2-7; tentative D call: TRBD1 (5 bases). Germline V gene data show CDR1 as MNHEY and CDR2 as SVGAGI. This CDR3 is 12 amino acids long. Trimming removed 6 bases at V and 2 bases at J, with 8 bases between.

The chain combines TRBV28 with TRBJ1-1; a possible D gene is TRBD1 (6 bases). This CDR3 has 16 residues. CDR1 MDHEN and CDR2 SYDVKM come from the germline V gene. The V end lost 6 bases, the J end lost 0 bases, and 17 bases lay between the germline ends. The CDR3 protein is CASSRFRGALNTEAFF. The CDR3 nucleotides are TGTGCCAGCAGCCGGTTTCGGGGGGCCTTGAACACTGAAGCTTTCTTT.

On this clone: Other DNA sequences in the sample encode the same CDR3. The chain joins TRBV5-1 to TRBJ2-7; no clear D. This CDR3 has 12 amino acids. The germline CDR1 and CDR2 sequences are SGHRS and YFSETQ. The V end lost 0 bases, the J end lost 3 bases, and 4 bases lay between the germline ends. The CDR3 bases are TGCGCCAGCAGCTTGGGCGTCTACGAGCAGTACTTC. This encodes CASSLGVYEQYF.

V gene TRBV28 combines with J gene TRBJ2-7; D not certain. In germline, CDR1 is MDHEN, CDR2 SYDVKM. This CDR3 region has 14 residues. Trimming cost V 3 bases and J 6 bases, with 15 bases left between them. CDR3 DNA: TGTGCCAGCAGTTTCCCCCTCGCGACGGCCGAGCAGTACTTC. The encoded protein is CASSFPLATAEQYF.

J is TRBJ2-5 and V is TRBV27; D remains unclear. Germline V gene lookup returns CDR1 MNHEY and CDR2 SMNVEV (reference sequence). The V gene lost 0 bases and the J gene lost 0 bases, with 11 bases spanning the gap. CDR3 size: 16 residues. The CDR3 nucleotides read TGTGCCAGCAGTTTATCCCCCAGGCAGTACCAAGAGACCCAGTACTTC. Its translation is CASSLSPRQYQETQYF.